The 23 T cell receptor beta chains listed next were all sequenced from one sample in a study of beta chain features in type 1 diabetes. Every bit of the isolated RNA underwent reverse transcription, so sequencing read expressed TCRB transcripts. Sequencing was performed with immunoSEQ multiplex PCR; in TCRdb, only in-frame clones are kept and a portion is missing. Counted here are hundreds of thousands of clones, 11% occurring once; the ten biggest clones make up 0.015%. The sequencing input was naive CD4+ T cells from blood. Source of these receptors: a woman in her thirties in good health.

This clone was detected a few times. The CDR3 sequence is CSVVGAYEQFF. Here the CDR3 DNA reads TGCAGCGTTGTGGGCGCATATGAGCAGTTCTTC. V and J are TRBV29-1 and TRBJ2-1; D uncertain. There are 11 residues in the CDR3. Germline CDR1 and CDR2: SQVTM and ANQGSEA. Trimming left V 4 bases short and J 8 bases short, with 9 bases between.

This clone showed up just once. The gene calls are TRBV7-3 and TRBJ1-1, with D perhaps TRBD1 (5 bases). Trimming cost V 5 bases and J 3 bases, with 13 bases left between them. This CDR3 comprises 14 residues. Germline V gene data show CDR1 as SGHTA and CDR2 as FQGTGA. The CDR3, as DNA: TGTGCCAGCAGCCCCGGGGGGGGAGACACTGAAGCTTTCTTT. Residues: CASSPGGGDTEAFF.

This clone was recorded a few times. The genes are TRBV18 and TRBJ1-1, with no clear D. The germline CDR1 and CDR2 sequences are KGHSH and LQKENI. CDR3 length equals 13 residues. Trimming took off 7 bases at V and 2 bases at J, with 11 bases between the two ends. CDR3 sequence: CASCPAENTEAFF. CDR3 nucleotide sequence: TGTGCCAGCTGCCCCGCGGAAAACACTGAAGCTTTCTTT.

CDR3 nucleotides: TGTGCCAGCAGCTTCACTAGCGGCAATGAGCAGTTCTTC. As protein: CASSFTSGNEQFF. J is TRBJ2-1 and V is TRBV7-2; 8 bases fit TRBD2. With 3 bases clipped from V and 6 bases from J, the junction kept 1 base outside the gene matches. The length of the CDR3 is 13 residues. From germline, CDR1 is SGHTA and CDR2 FQGNSA.

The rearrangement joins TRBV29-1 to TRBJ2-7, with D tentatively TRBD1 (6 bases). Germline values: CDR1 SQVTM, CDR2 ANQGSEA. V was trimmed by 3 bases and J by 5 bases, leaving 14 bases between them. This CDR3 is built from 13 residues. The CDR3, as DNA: TGCAGCGTTGATCGTCAGGGGAGAAACGAGCAGTACTTC. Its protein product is CSVDRQGRNEQYF.

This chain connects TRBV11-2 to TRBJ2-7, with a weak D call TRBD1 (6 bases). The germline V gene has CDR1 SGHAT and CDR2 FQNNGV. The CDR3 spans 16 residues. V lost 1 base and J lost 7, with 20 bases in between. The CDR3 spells CASSLVWSAGAGEQYF. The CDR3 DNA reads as TGTGCCAGCAGCTTAGTTTGGTCGGCAGGGGCTGGTGAGCAGTACTTC.

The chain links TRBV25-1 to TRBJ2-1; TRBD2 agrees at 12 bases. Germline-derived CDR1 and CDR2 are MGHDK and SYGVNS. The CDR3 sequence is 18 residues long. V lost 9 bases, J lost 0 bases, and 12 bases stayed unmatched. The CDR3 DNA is TGTGCCAGACCTTACTCGGGACTAGCGGGTCTCTCCTACAATGAGCAGTTCTTC. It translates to CARPYSGLAGLSYNEQFF.

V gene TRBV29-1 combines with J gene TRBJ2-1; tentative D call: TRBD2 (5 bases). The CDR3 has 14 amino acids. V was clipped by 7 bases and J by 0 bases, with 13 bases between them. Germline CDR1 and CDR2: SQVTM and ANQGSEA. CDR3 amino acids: CSGSLDYSYNEQFF. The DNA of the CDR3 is TGCAGCGGGAGTCTAGACTACTCCTACAATGAGCAGTTCTTC.

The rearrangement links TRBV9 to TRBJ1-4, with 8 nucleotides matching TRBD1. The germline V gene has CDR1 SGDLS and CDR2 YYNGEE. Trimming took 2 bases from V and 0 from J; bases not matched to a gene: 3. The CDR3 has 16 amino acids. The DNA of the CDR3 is TGTGCCAGCAGCGTCCAGGGACAGGCAACTAATGAAAAACTGTTTTTT. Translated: CASSVQGQATNEKLFF.

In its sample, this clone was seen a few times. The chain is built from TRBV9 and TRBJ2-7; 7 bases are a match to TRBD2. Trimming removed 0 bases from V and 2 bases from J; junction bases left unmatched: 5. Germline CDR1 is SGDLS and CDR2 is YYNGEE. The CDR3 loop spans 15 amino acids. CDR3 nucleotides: TGTGCCAGCAGCGTAGGAGCGGGGAAACCCTACGAGCAGTACTTC. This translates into CASSVGAGKPYEQYF.

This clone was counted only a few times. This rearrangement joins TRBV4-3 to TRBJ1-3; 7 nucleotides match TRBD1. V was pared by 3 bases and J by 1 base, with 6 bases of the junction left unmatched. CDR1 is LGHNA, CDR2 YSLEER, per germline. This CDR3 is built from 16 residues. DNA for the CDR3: TGCGCCAGCAGCCAGGTCCTGACAGGGTCTGGAAACACCATATATTTT. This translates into CASSQVLTGSGNTIYF.

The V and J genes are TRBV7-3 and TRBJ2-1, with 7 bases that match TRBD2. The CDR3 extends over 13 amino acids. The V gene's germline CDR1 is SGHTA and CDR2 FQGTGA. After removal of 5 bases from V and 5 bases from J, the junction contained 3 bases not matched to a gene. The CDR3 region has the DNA TGTGCCAGCAGCAAGGGACTACACAATGAGCAGTTCTTC. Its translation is CASSKGLHNEQFF.

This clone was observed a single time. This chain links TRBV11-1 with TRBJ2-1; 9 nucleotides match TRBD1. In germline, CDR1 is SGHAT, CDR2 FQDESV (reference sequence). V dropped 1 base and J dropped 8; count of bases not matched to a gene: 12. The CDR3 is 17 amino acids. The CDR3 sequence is CASSLVFGQGYLDEQFF. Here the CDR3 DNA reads TGTGCCAGCAGCTTAGTTTTTGGACAGGGGTATTTGGATGAGCAGTTCTTC.

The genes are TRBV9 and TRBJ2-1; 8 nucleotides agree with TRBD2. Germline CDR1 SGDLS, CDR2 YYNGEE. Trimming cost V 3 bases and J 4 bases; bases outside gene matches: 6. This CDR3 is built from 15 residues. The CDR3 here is CASSGGTGGYNEQFF. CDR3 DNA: TGTGCCAGCAGCGGGGGGACGGGGGGGTACAATGAGCAGTTCTTC.

As DNA, the CDR3 is TGTGCCAGCAGCAACCGGGACAGGCCCTACAATGAGCAGTTCTTC. Translated: CASSNRDRPYNEQFF. The gene calls are TRBV7-8 and TRBJ2-1; TRBD1 aligns across 8 bases. V dropped 5 bases and J dropped 2; count of bases not matched to a gene: 5. In germline, CDR1 is SGHVS, CDR2 FQNEAQ. CDR3 length: 15 amino acids.

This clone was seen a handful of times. CDR3 DNA sequence: TGTGCCAGCAGCTTAGGGCTAGCCCCCGGGGAGCTGTTTTTT. Its protein product is CASSLGLAPGELFF. The rearrangement joins TRBV7-2 to TRBJ2-2; a weak D match, TRBD2 (5 bases). V shed 1 base and J shed 6 bases, with 9 bases lying between them. Germline V lookup: CDR1 SGHTA, CDR2 FQGNSA. CDR3 length: 14 residues.

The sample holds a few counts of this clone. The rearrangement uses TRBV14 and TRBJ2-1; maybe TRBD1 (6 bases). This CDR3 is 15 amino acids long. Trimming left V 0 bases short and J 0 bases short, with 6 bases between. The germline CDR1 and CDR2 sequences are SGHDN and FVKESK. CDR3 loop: CASSQDRGSYNEQFF. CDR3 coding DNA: TGTGCCAGCAGCCAAGACAGGGGCTCCTACAATGAGCAGTTCTTC.

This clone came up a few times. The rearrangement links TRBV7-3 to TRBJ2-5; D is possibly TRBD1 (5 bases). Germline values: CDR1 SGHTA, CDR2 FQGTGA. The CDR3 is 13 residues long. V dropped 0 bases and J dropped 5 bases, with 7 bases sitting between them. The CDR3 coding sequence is TGTGCCAGCAGCTTAACCAGGGATGAGACCCAGTACTTC. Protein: CASSLTRDETQYF.

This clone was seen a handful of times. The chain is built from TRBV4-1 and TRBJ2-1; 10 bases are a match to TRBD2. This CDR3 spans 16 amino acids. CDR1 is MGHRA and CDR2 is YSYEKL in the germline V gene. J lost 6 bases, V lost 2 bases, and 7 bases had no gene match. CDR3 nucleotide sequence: TGCGCCAGCAGCCAACAGAGCGGGAGGGCCCTCAATGAGCAGTTCTTC. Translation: CASSQQSGRALNEQFF.

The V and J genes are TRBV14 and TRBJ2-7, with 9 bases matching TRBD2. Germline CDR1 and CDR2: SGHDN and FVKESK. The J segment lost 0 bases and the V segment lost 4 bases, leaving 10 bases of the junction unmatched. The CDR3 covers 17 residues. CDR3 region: CASSLGAGGPSSYEQYF. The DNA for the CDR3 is TGTGCCAGCAGCCTTGGAGCGGGAGGTCCAAGCTCCTACGAGCAGTACTTC.

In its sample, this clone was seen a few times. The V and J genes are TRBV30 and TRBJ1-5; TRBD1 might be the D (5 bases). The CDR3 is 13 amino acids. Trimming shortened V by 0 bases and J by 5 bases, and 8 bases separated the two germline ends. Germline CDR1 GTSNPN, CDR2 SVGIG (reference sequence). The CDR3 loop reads CAWSVARDQPQHF. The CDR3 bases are TGTGCCTGGAGTGTGGCCAGGGATCAGCCCCAGCATTTT.

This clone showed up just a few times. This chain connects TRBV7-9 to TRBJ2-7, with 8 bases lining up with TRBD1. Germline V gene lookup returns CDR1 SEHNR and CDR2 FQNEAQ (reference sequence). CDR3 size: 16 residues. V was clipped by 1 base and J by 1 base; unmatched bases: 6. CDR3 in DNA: TGTGCCAGCAGCTTAGGGGACAGGAGAGGTTCCTACGAGCAGTACTTC. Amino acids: CASSLGDRRGSYEQYF.

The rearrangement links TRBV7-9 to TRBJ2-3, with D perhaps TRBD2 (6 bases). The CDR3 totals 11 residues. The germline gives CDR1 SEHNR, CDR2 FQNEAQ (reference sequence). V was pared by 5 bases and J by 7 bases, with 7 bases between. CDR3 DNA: TGTGCCAGCAGCCGGACTAATACGCAGTATTTT. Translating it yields CASSRTNTQYF. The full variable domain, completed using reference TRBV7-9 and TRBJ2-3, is DTGVSQNPRHKITKRGQNVTFRCDPISEHNRLYWYRQTLGQGPEFLTYFQNEAQLEKSRLLSDRFSAERPKGSFSTLEIQRTEQGDSAMYLCASSRTNTQYFGPGTRLTVL.